This passage covers 21 T cell receptor beta chains from one sample sequenced in a study of blood T cell repertoires in COVID-19. The assay was immunoSEQ multiplex PCR, and TCRdb's table has in-frame clones only and misses some. The repertoire includes approximately 220,000 clones, around 87% of them detected once, and roughly 3% sits in the top ten. What was sequenced was peripheral blood. The receptors were gathered from a man in his sixties with acute or convalescent COVID-19.

The chain employs TRBV3-1 (or the pseudogene TRBV3-2) and TRBJ2-7; the D gene is possibly TRBD1 (5 bases). V was cut by 2 bases and J by 2 bases, with 10 bases left in between. This CDR3 comprises 14 residues. Germline V gene lookup returns CDR1 LGHDT and CDR2 YNNKEL (reference sequence). CDR3 sequence reads: CASSQRPGTYEQYF. In DNA, the CDR3 is TGTGCCAGCAGCCAACGACCAGGGACCTACGAGCAGTACTTC.

This chain links TRBV10-3 with TRBJ2-5, with a possible D match to TRBD2 (6 bases). V lost 4 bases, J lost 3 bases, and 12 bases lay in between. The CDR3 runs to 14 residues. Per germline, CDR1 ENHRY and CDR2 SYGVKD. The CDR3 DNA sequence: TGTGCCATCAGTGGGGTCGGGGGTGAAGAGACCCAGTACTTC. This translates into CAISGVGGEETQYF.

This chain links TRBV14 with TRBJ1-1, with D possibly being TRBD1 (6 bases). CDR3 length equals 15 residues. Germline loops: CDR1 SGHDN, CDR2 FVKESK. Between the trimmed V and J ends, which lost 2 bases and 11 bases, there was a span of 21 bases. The chain's CDR3 is CASSQLRGGTGHAFF. In nucleotides, the CDR3 is TGTGCCAGCAGCCAACTCCGGGGGGGTACAGGGCATGCTTTCTTT.

The chain recombines TRBV29-1 with TRBJ1-2; TRBD1 aligns across 11 bases. CDR3 length: 17 amino acids. Germline CDR1 SQVTM, CDR2 ANQGSEA. V dropped 4 bases and J dropped 1; count of bases not matched to a gene: 11. The CDR3 region has the DNA TGCAGCGTTGGAAGGGACAGGGGGAGGTTAGGTAACTATGGCTACACCTTC. Amino acids: CSVGRDRGRLGNYGYTF.

The J gene is TRBJ1-4, the V gene TRBV6-5; D unresolved. V was clipped by 4 bases and J by 7 bases, with 13 bases between them. The CDR3 contains 14 residues. CDR1 is MNHEY and CDR2 is SVGAGI in the germline V gene. In nucleotides, the CDR3 is TGTGCCAGCAGTTCCCGCCGAGGAGGTGAAAAACTGTTTTTT. Protein sequence: CASSSRRGGEKLFF.

This chain uses TRBV10-3 with TRBJ2-4; D might be TRBD1 (6 bases). Germline V gives CDR1 ENHRY, CDR2 SYGVKD. The V and J ends lost 0 bases and 15 bases respectively, with 15 bases between them. The CDR3 has 13 amino acids. The CDR3 loop reads CAISESFDTGPYF. The CDR3 DNA is TGTGCCATCAGTGAGTCGTTTGATACAGGGCCGTACTTC.

CDR3 nucleotide sequence: TGTGCCAGCAGGAGGACTAGCGCCCGTTACGAGCAGTACTTC. Encoded protein: CASRRTSARYEQYF. The chain employs TRBV6-5 and TRBJ2-7, with 9 bases matching TRBD2. V lost 6 bases to trimming and J lost 4 bases; unmatched junction nucleotides: 7. CDR3 size: 14 residues. The germline V gene has CDR1 MNHEY and CDR2 SVGAGI.

V usage is TRBV11-3 and J usage is TRBJ2-2; perhaps TRBD2 as D (5 bases). This CDR3 has 17 residues. Germline V lookup: CDR1 SGHNT, CDR2 YENEEA. Trimming stripped 4 bases from V and 3 bases from J, with 18 bases between. The DNA for the CDR3 is TGTGCCAGCAGCTCCGGACGGGGTTTTAGGGACACCGGGGAGCTGTTTTTT. This codes for CASSSGRGFRDTGELFF.

The V and J genes are TRBV11-2 and TRBJ2-4; a possible D gene is TRBD1 (6 bases). V lost 7 bases and J 0 bases, leaving 19 bases between the germline ends. This CDR3 region has 17 residues. Germline V gives CDR1 SGHAT, CDR2 FQNNGV. The CDR3 is CASTPSRDTIAKNIQYF. The CDR3 DNA is TGTGCCAGCACCCCCAGTCGGGACACGATAGCCAAAAACATTCAGTACTTC.

The chain joins TRBV6-1 to TRBJ1-6; tentatively, D is TRBD1 (6 bases). Germline lookup yields CDR1 MNHNS and CDR2 SASEGT. V was trimmed by 4 bases and J by 0 bases, leaving 13 bases between them. The CDR3 contains 17 residues. This CDR3 reads CASSAWTASSYNSPLHF. The CDR3 nucleotides are TGTGCCAGCAGTGCGTGGACAGCAAGCTCCTATAATTCACCCCTCCACTTT.

This chain's CDR3 is CASSSPAIAGDRTDTQYF. The CDR3 nucleotides are TGTGCCAGCAGCTCTCCAGCGATAGCGGGGGACCGCACAGATACGCAGTATTTT. The rearrangement links TRBV5-4 to TRBJ2-3, with 9 bases lining up with TRBD2. The CDR3 is 18 amino acids. The V and J ends lost 3 bases and 1 base, in that order; junction bases with no gene match: 12. Per germline, CDR1 SGHNT and CDR2 YYREEE (reference sequence).

This clone was detected only once. The gene calls are TRBV9 and TRBJ1-2, with no clear D. V shed 5 bases and J shed 0 bases, with 17 bases lying between them. Germline V gene data show CDR1 as SGDLS and CDR2 as YYNGEE. The CDR3 length is 16 residues. CDR3 sequence reads: CASRPSGGGTNYGYTF. The DNA of the CDR3 is TGTGCCAGCAGGCCTTCAGGTGGAGGCACTAACTATGGCTACACCTTC.

This chain uses TRBV5-6 with TRBJ1-1, with D unclear. CDR1 and CDR2 (germline): SGHDT, YYEEEE. V was pared by 3 bases and J by 7 bases, with 22 bases between. There are 16 residues in the CDR3. The CDR3 loop reads CASSSQQRDGLLEAFF. For the CDR3, the DNA is TGTGCCAGCAGCTCCCAACAACGAGACGGACTCCTTGAAGCTTTCTTT. The entire variable domain, with the rest obtained from reference TRBV5-6 and TRBJ1-1, is as follows: DAGVTQSPTHLIKTRGQQVTLRCSPKSGHDTVSWYQQALGQGPQFIFQYYEEEERQRGNFPDRFSGHQFPNYSSELNVNALLLGDSALYLCASSSQQRDGLLEAFFGQGTRLTVV.

The chain uses TRBV5-8 and TRBJ2-5, with D perhaps TRBD1 (6 bases). The CDR3 runs to 15 residues. Germline lookup yields CDR1 SGHTS and CDR2 YDEGEE. V was pared by 4 bases and J by 2 bases, with 15 bases between. The CDR3 nucleotides are TGTGCCAGCAGCCAGGGGTCGAACACACAAGAGACCCAGTACTTC. This encodes CASSQGSNTQETQYF. Filled out from reference TRBV5-8 and TRBJ2-5, the complete variable domain reads EAGVTQSPTHLIKTRGQQATLRCSPISGHTSVYWYQQALGLGLQFLLWYDEGEERNRGNFPPRFSGRQFPNYSSELNVNALELEDSALYLCASSQGSNTQETQYFGPGTRLLVL.

CDR3 sequence reads: CASSIQGATGNTIYF. CDR3 nucleotides: TGTGCCAGCAGCATACAGGGGGCAACTGGAAACACCATATATTTT. The gene calls are TRBV5-5 and TRBJ1-3, with 9 positions matching TRBD1. The germline V gene encodes CDR1 SGHKS and CDR2 YYEKEE (reference sequence). J gave up 2 bases and V 4 bases, and 4 bases lay outside the gene matches. The CDR3 is made up of 15 amino acids.

The sample holds one count of this clone. DNA of the CDR3: TGTGCCAGCAGCTTAAGAGGAGCTAGGGAGGGAACCGGGGAGCTGTTTTTT. Protein sequence: CASSLRGAREGTGELFF. The chain is built from TRBV7-3 and TRBJ2-2; 7 bases map to TRBD2. The CDR3 is 17 amino acids. J was trimmed by 5 bases and V by 1 base; bases with no gene match: 10. Germline V lookup: CDR1 SGHTA, CDR2 FQGTGA.

The rearrangement joins TRBV5-1 to TRBJ2-5, with 13 nucleotides matching TRBD2. The CDR3 is 16 amino acids. V lost 3 bases to trimming and J lost 1 base; unmatched junction nucleotides: 3. The germline gives CDR1 SGHRS, CDR2 YFSETQ. CDR3: CASSSGLAGVQETQYF. Here the CDR3 DNA reads TGCGCCAGCAGCTCTGGACTAGCGGGGGTCCAAGAGACCCAGTACTTC.

The chain carries TRBV7-9 and TRBJ2-7, with TRBD1 matching over 8 bases. CDR3 length: 15 amino acids. V shed 5 bases, J shed 5 bases, and the junction held 11 bases outside the gene matches. The germline V gene encodes CDR1 SEHNR and CDR2 FQNEAQ (reference sequence). This chain's CDR3 is CASSPRQGYFHEQYF. The CDR3 DNA reads TGTGCCAGCAGCCCCCGACAGGGGTATTTCCACGAGCAGTACTTC.

The chain combines TRBV3-1 (or the pseudogene TRBV3-2) with TRBJ1-6, with D perhaps TRBD1 (5 bases). The germline V gene has CDR1 LGHDT and CDR2 YNNKEL (reference sequence). The CDR3 spans 17 residues. The V end was cut by 0 bases, the J end by 0 bases, with 9 bases between. As DNA, the CDR3 is TGTGCCAGCAGCCAAGAGCGTCAGGGCTCCTATAATTCACCCCTCCACTTT. It specifies CASSQERQGSYNSPLHF.

The chain couples TRBV7-9 to TRBJ1-4; 7 nucleotides match TRBD1. The V gene's germline CDR1 is SEHNR and CDR2 FQNEAQ (reference sequence). This CDR3 contains 18 residues. The V gene end was trimmed by 1 base and the J gene end by 8 bases; junction bases not matched to a gene: 16. CDR3 nucleotide sequence: TGTGCCAGCAGCTTAGACGGCAGGGGGGAGTGGTGGCGAGAAAAACTGTTTTTT. This gives the protein CASSLDGRGEWWREKLFF.

V and J are TRBV13 and TRBJ1-1; unclear D gene. The V end was cut by 4 bases, the J end by 0 bases, with 9 bases between. Germline V gives CDR1 PRHDT, CDR2 FYEKMQ (reference sequence). This CDR3 is 14 amino acids long. The chain's CDR3 is CASSSRVLNTEAFF. The CDR3 nucleotides are TGTGCCAGCAGCTCACGGGTCTTGAACACTGAAGCTTTCTTT.